Listed below are T cell receptor beta chains from one sample, sequenced in a study of radiotherapy plus CTLA-4 blockade in lung cancer. Assay: immunoSEQ multiplex PCR; the TCRdb copy retains only in-frame clones and omits some. The sample shows 90,000 to 100,000 clones, 65% to 85% of them seen only once. The source was peripheral blood, collected from a patient treated with radiotherapy plus ipilimumab. The receptor source for this set is a human donor with non-small cell lung cancer who had a partial response to radiotherapy plus ipilimumab. Some clones in this sample may be carry-over from other donors' samples. Each CDR3 is given with its conserved first and last residue. The order of the fields is CDR3 DNA, CDR3 protein, D gene, V gene, J gene. The D gene is left open where the match is weak.

DNA: TGCGCCAGCAGCCTTGGAGACCACAATGAGCAGTTCTTC
CDR3: CASSLGDHNEQFF
D: -
V: TRBV5-1
J: TRBJ2-1

DNA: TGTGCCAGCAGCACCAGGGGCCCTCTAATCTACGAGCAGTACTTC
CDR3: CASSTRGPLIYEQYF
D: -
V: TRBV7-2
J: TRBJ2-7

DNA: TGTGCCAGTAGTACACTAGATAACAAAAACATTCAGTACTTC
CDR3: CASSTLDNKNIQYF
D: -
V: TRBV19
J: TRBJ2-4

DNA: TGTGCCAGCAGCTTAGCGGCAGCAGGAAAGCTTTATGGCTACACCTTC
CDR3: CASSLAAAGKLYGYTF
D: -
V: TRBV7-9
J: TRBJ1-2

DNA: TGCGCCAGCAGCAGAGACAGGGGTGCTCTCAATGAGCAGTTCTTC
CDR3: CASSRDRGALNEQFF
D: TRBD1
V: TRBV5-1
J: TRBJ2-1

DNA: TGTGCCAGCAGAAAAGCGGGTTTGGTTAACTATGGCTACACCTTC
CDR3: CASRKAGLVNYGYTF
D: -
V: TRBV7-9
J: TRBJ1-2

DNA: TGTGCCAGCAGTTACTACAGTAATTCACCCCTCCACTTT
CDR3: CASSYYSNSPLHF
D: -
V: TRBV6-5
J: TRBJ1-6

DNA: TGCGCCAGCAGCTTGGGCTCAAACAGGGAGAATGAAAAACTGTTTTTT
CDR3: CASSLGSNRENEKLFF
D: -
V: TRBV5-1
J: TRBJ1-4

DNA: TGTGCCAGCAGCCTCGGCCGGCGGAGCTCCTACGAGCAGTACTTC
CDR3: CASSLGRRSSYEQYF
D: -
V: TRBV7-2
J: TRBJ2-7

DNA: TGTGCCAGCTCGACTGCCAGCTCCTACAATGAGCAGTTCTTC
CDR3: CASSTASSYNEQFF
D: -
V: TRBV18
J: TRBJ2-1

DNA: TGTGCCAGCAGCTTAGGGTTCGGCGGGAGTTACGAGCAGTACTTC
CDR3: CASSLGFGGSYEQYF
D: TRBD2
V: TRBV7-7
J: TRBJ2-7

DNA: TGTGCCAGCAGTCGAGGACTAGCGGCCGTCTCAGATACGCAGTATTTT
CDR3: CASSRGLAAVSDTQYF
D: TRBD2
V: TRBV27
J: TRBJ2-3

DNA: TGTGCCAGCAGACCCGGGACTAGAGCCGGGGAGCTGTTTTTT
CDR3: CASRPGTRAGELFF
D: TRBD2
V: TRBV7-2
J: TRBJ2-2

DNA: TGTGCCAGCAGGAGGACAGGGATAAACTACGAGCAGTACTTC
CDR3: CASRRTGINYEQYF
D: TRBD1
V: TRBV2
J: TRBJ2-7

DNA: TGTGCCTGGAGTGCCCGGGACTGGTACGTTTCGCAGTACTTC
CDR3: CAWSARDWYVSQYF
D: -
V: TRBV30
J: TRBJ2-7

DNA: TGTGCCAGCAGCTTGAGGACAGGGGATGACTACACCTTC
CDR3: CASSLRTGDDYTF
D: TRBD1
V: TRBV5-4
J: TRBJ1-2

DNA: TGTGCCAGCAGTAGACAGATCTACGAGCAGTACTTC
CDR3: CASSRQIYEQYF
D: -
V: TRBV2
J: TRBJ2-7